This TCR beta chain was recovered during a study of OX40 agonist ivuxolimab in advanced cancers. In terms of the full investigation: Ivuxolimab was an agonistic, fully human IgG2 monoclonal antibody directed against OX40 (CD134), a costimulatory receptor. The purpose of peripheral TCRbeta sequencing was to test whether ivuxolimab changed TCR sequence diversity and led to clonal T-cell expansion. Intravenous ivuxolimab was administered to patients every 2 weeks at six dose levels: 0.01, 0.1, 0.3, 1.5, 3 and 10 mg/kg. Among the roughly 52 dose-escalation patients, around 19 had hepatocellular carcinoma, roughly 15 melanoma, 9 renal cell carcinoma and 9 head and neck cancer. Patients were allowed to have had prior anti-PD-1, anti-PD-L1 or anti-CTLA-4 therapy, and approximately 43% of the dose-escalation patients had previously received checkpoint inhibitors. Partial responses occurred in three dose-escalation patients: two with cutaneous melanoma and one with hepatocellular carcinoma. The paper describes the monotherapy dose-escalation part (N = 52 patients) of the phase I trial of ivuxolimab. A male proportion of roughly 85% and a mean age of approximately 60 years, ranging from about 23 to 90, were recorded for the dose-escalation cohort. The full study reports these points: In partial responders in the 0.1-3.0 mg/kg groups, normalized peripheral clonal expansion was found to be among the lowest, especially among CD8+ T cells. Clonal expansion of both CD4+ and CD8+ blood T cells was observed from baseline to week 6 at doses 0.1 to 3.0 mg/kg. After ivuxolimab, expanded clones were on average more numerous among CD8+ T cells than among CD4+ T cells. Low levels of normalized T-cell clonal expansion were also shown by some nonresponding patients. Antigen specificity was not determined for the clonally expanded peripheral T cells.

The trial excluded patients who had a history of autoimmune disease or were on systemic immunosuppression. Peripheral blood for TCR sequencing was collected from all dose cohorts at baseline, on cycle 4 day 1, and on cycle 7 day 1. The samples were taken from a phase I, first-in-human, multicenter, open-label dose-escalation trial of ivuxolimab. Adults with locally advanced or metastatic head and neck squamous cell, hepatocellular, melanoma or renal cell carcinoma were enrolled in the trial. Before TCR sequencing, CD4+ and CD8+ T cells were separately sorted from peripheral blood. Taken from cysteine to phenylalanine, the CDR3 has 15 residues. Left in the record is the CDR3 DNA by itself, 45 bases read in frame from the first base. V sheds 9 bases and J sheds 9 bases, leaving 24 bases between their ends. CDR1 MNHEY and CDR2 SMNVEV are derived from the germline V gene (reference sequence). Note on this clone: The target of this receptor is not known. There are no base qualities to consult, and no much larger clone falls within one base.

Genomic DNA was extracted from sorted cells for sequencing of the TCRbeta CDR3 region. The immunoSEQ Assay was used for sequencing of TCRbeta CDR3 regions. TCRdb re-hosts the immuneACCESS table, in-frame sequences only. Its copies lack some clones; in the studies checked, an unresolved V gene accounts for under half of them, and the cause for the rest is not known. The sample includes 65,000 to 70,000 clones, with about nine tenths observed a single time. Together, the top ten hold around 2.9% of the sample. The sequence was collected from an adult with an advanced solid tumor such as melanoma, head and neck, liver or kidney cancer. The starting material was CD4+ or CD8+ T cells sorted from blood, obtained in a trial of the OX40 agonist ivuxolimab. The chain was built from TRBV27 and TRBJ2-4; the D element could tentatively be TRBD1 or TRBD2, as 5 bases agree for each. The CDR3 has the sequence CASQNTGAPVTIQYF. The sequenced DNA: TGTGCCAGTCAGAATACCGGGGCCCCGGTGACCATTCAGTACTTC.